The clone carrying this TCR beta chain has more than one count but fewer than ten. The V and J ends lost 6 bases and 1 base, in that order; junction bases with no gene match: 12. This CDR3 has 17 amino acids. CDR1 MDHEN and CDR2 SYDVKM come from the germline V gene. The data were obtained in a study of T cells after yellow fever vaccination. MiXCR was run by TCRdb on the 5' RACE reads, yielding one entry per CDR3 protein. In the table there are hundreds of thousands of distinct CDR3 sequences, 12% of which are singletons. The specimen was PBMCs, collected on the day of the yellow fever booster vaccination. The rearrangement uses TRBV28 and TRBJ2-7; TRBD2 matches 10 bases. This clonotype was sampled from a young man who received the YFV17D yellow fever vaccine. The CDR3 is CASRYTSSGRLSYEQYF. CDR3 DNA sequence: TGTGCCAGCAGGTATACATCTAGCGGGAGACTATCCTACGAGCAGTACTTC.